This T cell receptor beta chain emerged from a study of cytomegalovirus exposure and HLA in healthy donors. The PCR contained 60 Vbeta and 13 Jbeta primers. Generated by immunoSEQ multiplex PCR, the TCRdb table keeps only in-frame clones and is missing some. The sample shows about 86,000 clones, around 71% of them seen only once. Trimming cost V 0 bases and J 8 bases; bases outside gene matches: 7. CDR1 is SGHNT, CDR2 YYREEE, per germline (reference sequence). CDR3 length: 16 residues. The rearrangement links TRBV5-4 to TRBJ1-4; 10 bases align to TRBD1. The receptor comes from a man in his 60s in good health and CMV-seronegative. The sequenced sample consisted of PBMCs. CDR3 DNA: TGTGCCAGCAGCTTGGGGGGACAGGGGACGGAGGAAAAACTGTTTTTT. Translated, it gives CASSLGGQGTEEKLFF.